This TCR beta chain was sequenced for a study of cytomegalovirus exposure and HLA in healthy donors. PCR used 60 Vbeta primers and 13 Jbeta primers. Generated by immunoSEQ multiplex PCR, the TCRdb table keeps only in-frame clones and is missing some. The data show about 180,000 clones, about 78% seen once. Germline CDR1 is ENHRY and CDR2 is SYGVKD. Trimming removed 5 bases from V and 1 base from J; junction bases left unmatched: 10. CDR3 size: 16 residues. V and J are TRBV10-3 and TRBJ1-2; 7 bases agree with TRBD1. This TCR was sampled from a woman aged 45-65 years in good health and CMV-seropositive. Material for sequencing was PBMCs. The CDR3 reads CAISHALGQLNYGYTF. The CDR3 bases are TGTGCCATCAGTCACGCCCTGGGACAGCTTAACTATGGCTACACCTTC.